This TCR beta chain comes out of a study of T cell responses to AZD1222 COVID-19 vaccine. A single count supports this clone. Its target is not known. Study results and caveats: Scientists sampled the repertoires only once the peak T cell response had passed. Unmutated variant regions are reportedly the target of nearly half of TCRs that are spike-specific.

Produced via immunoSEQ multiplex PCR; TCRdb's table is partial and in-frame only. The sample records 100,000 to 120,000 clones, roughly 85% being singletons. The germline gives CDR1 KGHSH, CDR2 LQKENI. The CDR3 contains 14 residues. V lost 8 bases and J lost 0; bases outside the gene matches: 7. The sequence derives from an adult in good health. The chain links TRBV18 to TRBJ2-7, with TRBD1 matching over 7 bases. The source material was peripheral blood, sampled on day 0 of AZD1222 vaccination. CDR3 loop: CASLGTVSSYEQYF. The DNA for the CDR3 is TGTGCCAGCCTAGGGACAGTTAGCTCCTACGAGCAGTACTTC.